The 10 T cell receptor beta chains listed next were all sequenced from one sample in a study of patients and donors after allogeneic stem cell transplantation. TCRdb re-analysed the RT-PCR reads in MiXCR, keeping a single row per CDR3 protein. The sample has about a million distinct CDR3 sequences, about 20% seen once; the top ten hold about 6%. The source material was blood, either unsorted or a sorted T cell fraction (not recorded which). Receptors originate from a human donor who was either an allogeneic HSCT recipient or a stem cell or donor lymphocyte infusion donor (not recorded which). It is not recorded whose cells these are; they may come from a transplant donor.

This chain links TRBV6-1 with TRBJ2-1, with TRBD2 as a possible D gene (6 bases). The CDR3 covers 18 residues. The germline gives CDR1 MNHNS, CDR2 SASEGT. V gave up 4 bases and J gave up 1 base, with 20 bases separating them. CDR3 sequence (DNA): TGTGCCAGCAGTGGAAAATCCACTAGCTCCTTTTCCTACAATGAGCAGTTCTTC. This translates into CASSGKSTSSFSYNEQFF.

V is TRBV3-1 and J is TRBJ2-7; maybe TRBD2 (5 bases). This CDR3 spans 16 amino acids. Germline lookup yields CDR1 LGHDT and CDR2 YNNKEL (reference sequence). Trimming cost V 0 bases and J 6 bases, with 18 bases left between them. CDR3 nucleotides: TGTGCCAGCAGCCAAGAACCGGGAAGAGGACCTACCGAGCAGTACTTC. Its translation is CASSQEPGRGPTEQYF.

The table lists this clonotype with many counts. This rearrangement joins TRBV4-3 to TRBJ2-1; either TRBD1 or TRBD2 may fit D (5 bases each). Germline lookup yields CDR1 LGHNA and CDR2 YSLEER. This CDR3 spans 13 amino acids. Between the trimmed V and J ends, which lost 0 bases and 8 bases, there was a span of 8 bases. The CDR3 sequence is CASSQDGGYEQFF. Written as DNA, the CDR3 is TGCGCCAGCAGCCAAGATGGGGGTTATGAGCAGTTCTTC.

The genes are TRBV10-3 and TRBJ2-7; the D gene is possibly TRBD2 (5 bases). V was cut by 3 bases and J by 7 bases, with 10 bases left in between. CDR1 and CDR2 (germline): ENHRY, SYGVKD. The CDR3 has 12 amino acids. The CDR3 reads CAISDRQREQYF. The CDR3 bases are TGTGCCATCAGTGATCGCCAGCGGGAGCAGTACTTC.

The chain couples TRBV20-1 to TRBJ2-2; no definite D call. The germline V gene has CDR1 DFQATT and CDR2 SNEGSKA (reference sequence). Deletions cut 6 bases from V and 6 bases from J, with 11 bases between. The CDR3 has 12 amino acids. In nucleotides, the CDR3 is TGCAGTGCAGTGAGGCGTTCCGGGGAGCTGTTTTTT. It codes for CSAVRRSGELFF.

This chain connects TRBV25-1 to TRBJ2-7; 10 nucleotides match TRBD1. CDR1 and CDR2 from the germline V gene are MGHDK and SYGVNS. The CDR3 contains 18 residues. With 1 base clipped from V and 3 bases from J, the junction kept 12 bases outside the gene matches. The CDR3 DNA follows: TGTGCCAGCAGTGAATCCGGGACAGGGGCAGTACTTGACTACGAGCAGTACTTC. Its protein product is CASSESGTGAVLDYEQYF.

This clonotype was recorded a few times. The chain joins TRBV25-1 to TRBJ2-1; D may be TRBD2 (6 bases). Germline values: CDR1 MGHDK, CDR2 SYGVNS. The CDR3 is 15 amino acids. V was pared by 8 bases and J by 2 bases, with 16 bases between. CDR3 bases: TGTGCCAGCGGGGGGAGCGAGAAGGCCTACAATGAGCAGTTCTTC. It encodes CASGGSEKAYNEQFF.

This clonotype came up a few times. This chain connects TRBV10-3 to TRBJ2-2, with D possibly TRBD1 on 5 matching bases. The CDR3 extends over 15 amino acids. The V end was cut by 10 bases, the J end by 2 bases, with 17 bases between. Germline CDR1 reads ENHRY; CDR2 reads SYGVKD. CDR3 sequence: CASRPGIKNTGELFF. DNA for the CDR3: TGTGCCAGTAGACCAGGGATAAAAAACACCGGGGAGCTGTTTTTT.

This clonotype was recorded a few times. V gene TRBV20-1 combines with J gene TRBJ2-7; 15 nucleotides line up with TRBD2. The ends lost 6 bases at V and 2 bases at J; junction bases unmatched: 5. The CDR3 has 15 amino acids. Germline V gene sequence: CDR1 DFQATT, CDR2 SNEGSKA (reference sequence). The CDR3 nucleotides are TGCAGTGCCACCGGGACTAGCGGGGGGACCTACGAGCAGTACTTC. This encodes CSATGTSGGTYEQYF.

The sample holds a few counts of this clonotype. V gene TRBV4-3 combines with J gene TRBJ1-1, with a tentative D call TRBD1 (6 bases). Trimming cost V 0 bases and J 5 bases, with 16 bases left between them. Germline V CDR1 and CDR2: LGHNA, YSLEER. This CDR3 region has 16 residues. CDR3 amino acids: CASSQDQYKGDTEAFF. The CDR3 DNA reads as TGCGCCAGCAGCCAAGACCAGTATAAGGGGGATACTGAAGCTTTCTTT.